The next 26 T cell receptor beta chains were all read from a single sample in a study of blood T cells in healthy people across ages. For the second PCR, which ran for roughly 6 to 11 cycles, a sample-barcoded 5' primer and a J-beta primer mix were used. TCRdb analysed the 5' RACE reads with MiXCR anew, one entry per CDR3 protein. The table lists about 1.6 million distinct CDR3 sequences, 34% of them singletons, with around 11% in the top ten. Sequenced material: blood. These receptor sequences come from a woman aged 25 to 39 in good health.

The chain links TRBV6-2 or TRBV6-3 to TRBJ2-1; TRBD2 agrees at 9 bases. V trimming: 2 bases; J trimming: 6 bases; junction bases outside the gene matches: 5. The CDR3 covers 15 residues. Looked up from germline, CDR1 is MNHEY and CDR2 is SVGEGT. CDR3 sequence: CASSYVAGDLNEQFF. CDR3 coding DNA: TGTGCCAGCAGTTACGTAGCGGGAGACCTCAATGAGCAGTTCTTC.

V is TRBV5-1 and J is TRBJ2-2; 8 nucleotides match TRBD2. Germline CDR1 and CDR2: SGHRS and YFSETQ. V trimming: 5 bases; J trimming: 1 base; junction bases outside the gene matches: 7. The CDR3 loop spans 16 amino acids. DNA of the CDR3: TGCGCCAGCAGATCAATAACTAGCGGGAACACCGGGGAGCTGTTTTTT. Its translation: CASRSITSGNTGELFF.

On this clonotype itself: One end of the junction does not line up with germline, which may come from a read error. This rearrangement joins TRBV28 to TRBJ2-7; D may be TRBD2 (6 bases). Germline V gene lookup returns CDR1 MDHEN and CDR2 SYDVKM. This CDR3 comprises 14 residues. Here the CDR3 DNA reads TGTGCCAGCAGTTTGAGGAGGGCAAGCAACGAACAGTACTTC. It is translated as CASSLRRASNEQYF.

The sample holds a few counts of this clonotype. This rearrangement joins TRBV10-3 to TRBJ1-2; 8 bases align to TRBD1. The CDR3 loop spans 13 amino acids. After removal of 5 bases from V and 5 bases from J, the junction contained 4 bases not matched to a gene. Looked up from germline, CDR1 is ENHRY and CDR2 is SYGVKD. The CDR3 DNA reads TGTGCCATCAGTAAGACAGGGGAATATGGCTACACCTTC. Translated, it gives CAISKTGEYGYTF.

CDR3 nucleotide sequence: TGTGCCAGCAGTTATGGGGGATCGAACACTGAAGCTTTCTTT. Its protein is CASSYGGSNTEAFF. The rearrangement uses TRBV6-5 and TRBJ1-1, with D perhaps matching TRBD1 (5 bases). This CDR3 comprises 14 residues. CDR1 is MNHEY and CDR2 is SVGAGI in the germline V gene. V dropped 3 bases and J dropped 1 base, with 9 bases sitting between them.

This clonotype was counted only a few times. The chain has TRBV5-1 and TRBJ2-3; perhaps TRBD2 as D (5 bases). The CDR3 covers 17 residues. The germline V gene encodes CDR1 SGHRS and CDR2 YFSETQ. Trimming removed 10 bases at V and 1 base at J, with 25 bases between. The CDR3 region has the DNA TGCGCCGCGACCGCACTAGTTCTGATCCCGGGCACAGATACGCAGTATTTT. Amino acids: CAATALVLIPGTDTQYF.

This clonotype was found many times. J is TRBJ1-1 and V is TRBV12-3 or TRBV12-4; 8 bases are a match to TRBD1. The CDR3 totals 17 residues. With V trimmed by 5 bases and J by 1 base, 12 bases remained unmatched. CDR3 protein: CASSTQGVFRPNTEAFF. Written as DNA, the CDR3 is TGTGCCAGCAGTACACAGGGGGTATTTAGACCGAACACTGAAGCTTTCTTT.

The chain carries TRBV10-2 and TRBJ2-1, with 12 bases matching TRBD2. This CDR3 is built from 13 residues. Germline V gives CDR1 WSHSY, CDR2 SAAADI. V dropped 3 bases and J dropped 12; count of bases not matched to a gene: 3. CDR3 in amino acids: CASSELTSGRQFF. The CDR3 DNA reads TGCGCCAGCAGTGAACTGACTAGCGGGAGGCAGTTCTTC.

The chain combines TRBV4-1 with TRBJ2-1; D perhaps matches TRBD2 (6 bases). The germline V gene has CDR1 MGHRA and CDR2 YSYEKL. V lost 1 base and J 7 bases, leaving 17 bases between the germline ends. The CDR3 is 16 residues long. CDR3 DNA: TGCGCCAGCAGCCAAGTCGGAAGGAGGGCCGCAAATGAGCAGTTCTTC. It yields the protein CASSQVGRRAANEQFF.

There are a few counts of this clonotype. The chain links TRBV20-1 to TRBJ2-5; 9 positions agree with TRBD1. CDR3 length equals 14 residues. Unmatched junction bases numbered 11, after V lost 5 bases and J lost 7 bases. The germline CDR1 and CDR2 sequences are DFQATT and SNEGSKA (reference sequence). The DNA for the CDR3 is TGCAGTGCTTCCCGGGACAGGGTGTCAGGGACCCAGTACTTC. It specifies CSASRDRVSGTQYF.

There are a few counts of this clonotype. This chain joins TRBV24-1 and TRBJ2-5, with D possibly TRBD2 on 5 matching bases. The CDR3 covers 17 residues. In germline, CDR1 is KGHDR, CDR2 SFDVKD. V was cut by 7 bases and J by 4 bases, with 24 bases left in between. This chain's CDR3 is CATSSGRRSEVGETQYF. The DNA for the CDR3 is TGTGCCACCAGCAGCGGCCGACGGAGTGAGGTGGGAGAGACCCAGTACTTC.

There are a few counts of this clonotype. The rearrangement links TRBV5-1 to TRBJ1-4; no clear D gene. The V gene's germline CDR1 is SGHRS and CDR2 YFSETQ. This CDR3 has 14 residues. Trimming left V 0 bases short and J 8 bases short, with 11 bases between. The CDR3 sequence is CASSLGWEGEKLFF. The CDR3 DNA follows: TGCGCCAGCAGCTTGGGTTGGGAGGGCGAAAAACTGTTTTTT.

This clonotype was observed a handful of times. The rearrangement links TRBV5-1 to TRBJ2-3; D unclear. V was shortened by 0 bases and J by 3 bases, with 8 bases between the two germline ends. The CDR3 has 14 amino acids. Germline CDR1 SGHRS, CDR2 YFSETQ. CDR3 protein: CASSLAAATDTQYF. CDR3 bases: TGCGCCAGCAGCTTGGCGGCGGCAACAGATACGCAGTATTTT.

The rearrangement uses TRBV7-9 and TRBJ1-2, with D tentatively TRBD1 (6 bases). V lost 5 bases and J 6 bases, leaving 25 bases between the germline ends. CDR1 and CDR2 (germline): SEHNR, FQNEAQ (reference sequence). This CDR3 comprises 17 residues. The CDR3 loop is CASSTFRFGQTTDGYTF. CDR3 bases: TGTGCCAGCAGCACATTTCGATTTGGACAGACGACGGATGGCTACACCTTC.

The V gene is TRBV20-1, the J gene TRBJ2-1; no reliable D call. CDR1 is DFQATT and CDR2 is SNEGSKA in the germline V gene (reference sequence). CDR3 length equals 14 residues. V lost 4 bases, J lost 0 bases, and 10 bases lay in between. CDR3 region: CSAKGQSSYNEQFF. The CDR3 nucleotides read TGCAGTGCTAAAGGGCAGAGCTCCTACAATGAGCAGTTCTTC.

The V and J genes are TRBV15 and TRBJ1-2; the D is unclear. V lost 2 bases and J lost 6, with 13 bases in between. The CDR3 has 14 amino acids. The germline CDR1 and CDR2 sequences are LNHNV and YYDKDF (reference sequence). CDR3 sequence: CATSRNLAWDGYTF. CDR3 DNA: TGTGCCACCAGCAGAAACCTTGCTTGGGATGGCTACACCTTC.

The gene calls are TRBV2 and TRBJ2-4, with a tentative D call TRBD2 (6 bases). Germline assignment: CDR1 SNHLY and CDR2 FYNNEI. CDR3 size: 16 residues. Trimming took off 0 bases at V and 0 bases at J, with 9 bases between the two ends. CDR3 protein: CASSEAGAGAKNIQYF. The CDR3 DNA is TGTGCCAGCAGTGAAGCGGGAGCGGGAGCCAAAAACATTCAGTACTTC.

The chain links TRBV6-6 to TRBJ2-7; 7 nucleotides match TRBD2. CDR3 size: 13 residues. Germline-derived CDR1 and CDR2 are MNHNY and SVGAGI (reference sequence). Trimming took 6 bases from V and 6 from J; bases not matched to a gene: 8. The CDR3 region has the DNA TGTGCCAGCAGCCCGGGACTAATCGGCGAGCAGTACTTC. Encoded protein: CASSPGLIGEQYF.

V is TRBV6-1 and J is TRBJ2-3; D is tentatively TRBD1 or TRBD2 (5 bases each). The CDR3 covers 15 residues. V shed 6 bases and J shed 5 bases, with 18 bases lying between them. Germline CDR1 MNHNS, CDR2 SASEGT. CDR3 DNA sequence: TGTGCCAGCAGCCCCCGGGACGGAGGAGGAGATACGCAGTATTTT. Translation gives CASSPRDGGGDTQYF.

This rearrangement joins TRBV20-1 to TRBJ1-2; the D gene is possibly TRBD1 (5 bases). Germline-derived CDR1 and CDR2 are DFQATT and SNEGSKA (reference sequence). This CDR3 region has 15 residues. DNA for the CDR3: TGCACAGCCCCAGACAGTCTATCACTTCGTGATGGCTACACCTTC. Residues: CTAPDSLSLRDGYTF.

This rearrangement joins TRBV7-2 to TRBJ2-7; D perhaps matches TRBD1 (5 bases). V lost 3 bases, J lost 8 bases, and 14 bases lay in between. CDR3 length: 13 amino acids. Germline V gene lookup returns CDR1 SGHTA and CDR2 FQGNSA. This CDR3 reads CASSFSGFRKQYF. The CDR3 DNA reads TGTGCCAGCAGCTTTTCAGGGTTTCGCAAGCAGTACTTC. Full variable domain (remainder filled in from reference TRBV7-2 and TRBJ2-7): GAGVSQSPSNKVTEKGKDVELRCDPISGHTALYWYRQSLGQGLEFLIYFQGNSAPDKSGLPSDRFSAERTGGSVSTLTIQRTQQEDSAVYLCASSFSGFRKQYFGPGTRLTVT.

This clonotype came up a few times. This chain joins TRBV27 and TRBJ2-7; TRBD2 matches 13 bases. The germline V gene encodes CDR1 MNHEY and CDR2 SMNVEV (reference sequence). With 8 bases clipped from V and 3 bases from J, the junction kept 7 bases outside the gene matches. This CDR3 contains 15 residues. In DNA, the CDR3 is TGTGCCAGCCGTCTCGGACTAGCGGGAGTCTACGAGCAGTACTTC. Its translation: CASRLGLAGVYEQYF.

The chain links TRBV5-1 to TRBJ2-4; weak D call: TRBD2 (6 bases). CDR3 size: 16 residues. The V gene's germline CDR1 is SGHRS and CDR2 YFSETQ. Trimming took 0 bases from V and 3 from J, leaving 13 bases between them. CDR3 amino acids: CASSLGRDGIKNIQYF. The CDR3 region has the DNA TGCGCCAGCAGCTTGGGGCGGGACGGCATCAAAAACATTCAGTACTTC.

This clonotype appeared many times. The CDR3 DNA follows: TGTGCCAGCAGCGCGGACGGAGATTATGAAGCTTTCTTT. Amino acids: CASSADGDYEAFF. The V call is TRBV9, the J call TRBJ1-1; D not certain. There are 13 residues in the CDR3. With 3 bases removed from V and 7 bases from J, the gap between germline ends came to 13 bases. Germline V gives CDR1 SGDLS, CDR2 YYNGEE.

This clonotype was detected only once. With a much larger clone just one base away, this may be a read error. The chain couples TRBV5-1 to TRBJ2-5, with 7 bases matching TRBD1. Germline V CDR1 and CDR2: SGHRS, YFSETQ. The CDR3 spans 14 residues. In DNA, the CDR3 is TGCGCCGGCAGCTTCAGGGGACAGCGAGAGACCCAGTACTTC. It encodes CAGSFRGQRETQYF.

J is TRBJ1-1 and V is TRBV7-9; tentative D call: TRBD1 (5 bases). The germline V and J ends were trimmed by 1 base and 1 base, with 16 bases remaining between them. The V gene's germline CDR1 is SEHNR and CDR2 FQNEAQ (reference sequence). This CDR3 comprises 17 residues. The CDR3: CASSLGSSSGGNTEAFF. The CDR3 DNA is TGTGCCAGCAGCTTAGGGAGTAGTAGTGGGGGGAACACTGAAGCTTTCTTT.